The 23 T cell receptor beta chains in this list originate from one sample, sequenced in a study of cytotoxic CD8 clonotypes in ibrutinib-treated CLL. The protocol was immunoSEQ multiplex PCR, while the TCRdb copy is restricted to in-frame clones and leaves out a portion. The profile shows 80,000 to 95,000 clones, more than 75% of them singletons. Sequencing was performed on PBMCs, taken after 12 months of ibrutinib treatment. Receptor source: a human donor with chronic lymphocytic leukemia.

This rearrangement joins TRBV11-3 to TRBJ2-1, with 9 bases lining up with TRBD2. Trimming cost V 7 bases and J 6 bases; bases outside gene matches: 4. The germline gives CDR1 SGHNT, CDR2 YENEEA. The CDR3 has 13 amino acids. CDR3 sequence (DNA): TGTGCCAGCACGGCGGGAGGGATCAATGAGCAGTTCTTC. This codes for CASTAGGINEQFF. The full variable domain, completed using reference TRBV11-3 and TRBJ2-1, is EAGVVQSPRYKIIEKKQPVAFWCNPISGHNTLYWYLQNLGQGPELLIRYENEEAVDDSQLPKDRFSAERLKGVDSTLKIQPAELGDSAVYLCASTAGGINEQFFGPGTRLTVL.

This clone was seen just once. V usage is TRBV5-4 and J usage is TRBJ2-1, with 14 bases fitting TRBD2. Germline values: CDR1 SGHNT, CDR2 YYREEE (reference sequence). Losses at the gene ends were 4 bases for V and 7 bases for J; bases not matched to a gene: 16. The CDR3 is 19 residues long. This CDR3 reads CASSLPTSGGASPINEQFF. Here the CDR3 DNA reads TGTGCCAGCAGCCTACCGACTAGCGGGGGGGCCTCCCCCATTAATGAGCAGTTCTTC.

The chain recombines TRBV7-8 with TRBJ2-3; 7 nucleotides agree with TRBD2. There are 16 residues in the CDR3. Germline CDR1 is SGHVS and CDR2 is FQNEAQ. V was clipped by 5 bases and J by 6 bases; unmatched bases: 14. The CDR3 sequence is CASSRGRGSLLDTQYF. The CDR3 DNA is TGTGCCAGCAGCCGAGGGCGGGGGAGCTTACTGGATACGCAGTATTTT.

This rearrangement joins TRBV30 to TRBJ1-6, with 8 bases that match TRBD1. This CDR3 comprises 12 residues. The V segment lost 3 bases and the J segment 12 bases; nucleotides outside the gene matches: 4. Germline loops: CDR1 GTSNPN, CDR2 SVGIG (reference sequence). The CDR3 bases are TGTGCCTGGAGGGCCACAGGGGGACCCCTCCACTTT. Residues: CAWRATGGPLHF.

This rearrangement joins TRBV5-1 to TRBJ2-1, with D perhaps being TRBD1 or TRBD2 (5 bases each). Germline-derived CDR1 and CDR2 are SGHRS and YFSETQ. V was clipped by 4 bases and J by 11 bases, with 13 bases between them. The CDR3 length is 12 residues. The DNA for the CDR3 is TGCGCCAGCAGCCCCTCGGGGCTACAGCAGTTCTTC. This codes for CASSPSGLQQFF.

In this sample, this clone turned up a few times. The genes are TRBV19 and TRBJ1-5, with 10 nucleotides matching TRBD1. Germline-derived CDR1 and CDR2 are LNHDA and SQIVND (reference sequence). This CDR3 comprises 14 residues. After removal of 10 bases from V and 9 bases from J, the junction contained 12 bases not matched to a gene. The CDR3 coding sequence is TGTGCCACCAAGGGACAGGGGCCCTTGCCGCCCCAGCATTTT. This encodes CATKGQGPLPPQHF.

The chain links TRBV15 to TRBJ2-3, with 9 bases matching TRBD1. Trimming took 2 bases from V and 4 from J; bases not matched to a gene: 10. This CDR3 spans 17 amino acids. Germline V lookup: CDR1 LNHNV, CDR2 YYDKDF (reference sequence). This CDR3 is CATSRTRTGAGADTQYF. The CDR3 DNA reads TGTGCCACCAGCAGAACCAGGACAGGGGCGGGTGCAGATACGCAGTATTTT.

The chain uses TRBV15 and TRBJ2-7, with 10 bases fitting TRBD2. CDR1 is LNHNV, CDR2 YYDKDF, per germline (reference sequence). The CDR3 has 17 amino acids. The trim removed 0 bases at V and 2 bases at J, leaving 7 bases unmatched. The CDR3 sequence is CATSRDLSLAGAYEQYF. The CDR3 DNA follows: TGTGCCACCAGCAGAGATCTGAGTCTAGCGGGGGCCTACGAGCAGTACTTC.

This clone was detected once. The genes are TRBV14 and TRBJ2-3, with TRBD1 as a possible D gene (6 bases). Germline V gives CDR1 SGHDN, CDR2 FVKESK. The CDR3 has 15 residues. V was cut by 3 bases and J by 2 bases, with 12 bases left in between. The CDR3 spells CASSHLGDTTDTQYF. The DNA for the CDR3 is TGTGCCAGCAGCCATTTGGGGGACACCACAGATACGCAGTATTTT.

The chain joins TRBV9 to TRBJ2-3; perhaps D is TRBD1 or TRBD2 (6 bases each). V dropped 0 bases and J dropped 1 base, with 12 bases sitting between them. The CDR3 runs 16 residues. The germline CDR1 and CDR2 sequences are SGDLS and YYNGEE. The CDR3 here is CASSVGGAEGTDTQYF. As DNA, the CDR3 is TGTGCCAGCAGCGTAGGGGGGGCTGAGGGCACAGATACGCAGTATTTT.

The chain uses TRBV4-2 and TRBJ1-4; D may be TRBD1 (5 bases). V was cut by 0 bases and J by 10 bases, with 9 bases left in between. The germline V gene has CDR1 LGHNA and CDR2 YNFKEQ. The CDR3 is made up of 13 amino acids. The CDR3 loop is CASSQEGGGKLFF. CDR3 DNA: TGTGCCAGCAGCCAAGAGGGGGGGGGAAAACTGTTTTTT.

V gene TRBV28 combines with J gene TRBJ1-2, with 9 bases aligning to TRBD1. The V segment lost 6 bases and the J segment 4 bases; nucleotides outside the gene matches: 3. The germline CDR1 and CDR2 sequences are MDHEN and SYDVKM. The CDR3 contains 13 residues. CDR3 in amino acids: CASRGQGVYGYTF. In DNA, the CDR3 is TGTGCCAGCAGGGGACAGGGAGTCTATGGCTACACCTTC.

This rearrangement joins TRBV9 to TRBJ2-3; 10 bases agree with TRBD2. V shed 0 bases and J 6 bases; nucleotides not matched to a gene: 7. This CDR3 contains 16 residues. Germline CDR1 SGDLS, CDR2 YYNGEE. In DNA, the CDR3 is TGTGCCAGCAGCGTAGGGCTAGCGGGAGAGGGGGATACGCAGTATTTT. Translating gives CASSVGLAGEGDTQYF.

The chain joins TRBV9 to TRBJ1-2; D remains unclear. The V end lost 10 bases, the J end lost 6 bases, and 13 bases lay between the germline ends. The CDR3 is made up of 11 amino acids. The V gene's germline CDR1 is SGDLS and CDR2 YYNGEE. This CDR3 is CAVQPFHGYTF. The CDR3 DNA follows: TGTGCCGTACAGCCCTTCCATGGCTACACCTTC.

The chain joins TRBV30 to TRBJ2-2; no clear D. V lost 2 bases and J 6 bases, leaving 13 bases between the germline ends. The CDR3 spans 14 residues. Germline V gene sequence: CDR1 GTSNPN, CDR2 SVGIG (reference sequence). CDR3 in amino acids: CAWSRPPYPGELFF. The CDR3 coding sequence is TGTGCCTGGAGTCGCCCGCCCTACCCCGGGGAGCTGTTTTTT. Full variable domain (rest looked up from reference TRBV30 and TRBJ2-2): SQTIHQWPATLVQPVGSPLSLECTVEGTSNPNLYWYRQAAGRGLQLLFYSVGIGQISSEVPQNLSASRPQDRQFILSSKKLLLSDSGFYLCAWSRPPYPGELFFGEGSRLTVL.

V is TRBV7-9 and J is TRBJ1-2; D not certain. The germline gives CDR1 SEHNR, CDR2 FQNEAQ (reference sequence). The CDR3 is 16 amino acids. The germline V and J ends were trimmed by 5 bases and 0 bases, with 16 bases remaining between them. The CDR3 sequence is CASSPMTGNSNYGYTF. In DNA form, the CDR3 reads TGTGCCAGCAGCCCAATGACGGGTAACTCTAACTATGGCTACACCTTC.

On this clone itself: Additional DNA sequences in this sample encode the identical CDR3. This sequence joins TRBV28 and TRBJ1-5; unclear D gene. V gave up 8 bases and J gave up 4 bases, with 9 bases separating them. Germline V gene sequence: CDR1 MDHEN, CDR2 SYDVKM. This CDR3 has 12 amino acids. CDR3 DNA sequence: TGTGCCAGCCGGGCCCCAAATCAGCCCCAGCATTTT. It is translated as CASRAPNQPQHF.

The chain carries TRBV6-7 and TRBJ2-7; a weak D match, TRBD1 (5 bases). TRBV6-7 is classed as an ORF, of uncertain function. The CDR3 is made up of 12 amino acids. The germline V and J ends were trimmed by 6 bases and 7 bases, with 13 bases remaining between them. The CDR3 protein is CASSLGRGEQYF. DNA of the CDR3: TGTGCCAGCAGCCTGGGTAGGGGTGAGCAGTACTTC.

This clone was counted once. This chain uses TRBV5-1 with TRBJ1-4; 10 bases are shared with TRBD1. Per germline, CDR1 SGHRS and CDR2 YFSETQ. The V segment lost 4 bases and the J segment 8 bases; nucleotides outside the gene matches: 11. The CDR3 contains 16 residues. The DNA of the CDR3 is TGCGCCAGCAGCGCCTTAGGGGGGACAGGGGTCGAAAAACTGTTTTTT. Protein sequence: CASSALGGTGVEKLFF.

By share, this clone ranks as large. CDR3 protein: CASSEPPGQGEDEQYF. As DNA, the CDR3 is TGTGCCAGCAGTGAACCCCCGGGGCAGGGAGAGGACGAGCAGTACTTC. The rearrangement joins TRBV6-1 to TRBJ2-7, with D perhaps given as TRBD1 or TRBD2 (5 bases each). The CDR3 covers 16 residues. Germline CDR1 MNHNS, CDR2 SASEGT. Trimming shortened V by 2 bases and J by 5 bases, and 19 bases separated the two germline ends.

The chain couples TRBV7-8 to TRBJ1-5, with D tentatively TRBD1 (6 bases). There are 14 residues in the CDR3. Germline V gene sequence: CDR1 SGHVS, CDR2 FQNEAQ. The ends were cut back, 2 bases at V and 5 bases at J, with 10 bases in the middle. This chain's CDR3 is CASSLWAGDQPQHF. The CDR3 nucleotides are TGTGCCAGCAGCTTATGGGCAGGGGATCAGCCCCAGCATTTT.

Worth noting for this clone: Its ends do not fully match the called genes, so a read error is possible. The V call is TRBV11-2, the J call TRBJ2-5; 7 bases are a match to TRBD2. The CDR3 runs to 13 residues. CDR1 and CDR2 from the germline V gene are SGHAT and FQNNGV. As DNA, the CDR3 is TGTGCCAGCAGCTTAGGAGTGAATCGGCTAGCGGACTTC. Its protein is CASSLGVNRLADF.

This chain uses TRBV7-2 with TRBJ1-6; 7 bases line up with TRBD1. Trimming at V came to 3 bases and at J to 9 bases, leaving 11 bases not matched to a gene. Germline CDR1 reads SGHTA; CDR2 reads FQGNSA. There are 16 residues in the CDR3. CDR3 in amino acids: CASSLGGGRLGSPLHF. Here the CDR3 DNA reads TGTGCCAGCAGCTTGGGAGGGGGCCGCTTGGGTTCACCCCTCCACTTT.